This TCR beta chain was recorded in a study of T cell responses to AZD1222 COVID-19 vaccine. Study results and limitations: Possibly, clonal diversity was underestimated; donors were largely white British and included more females. Spike regions recognized by vaccine-associated CD4 TCRs spanned the protein, led by 160-218 and 743-854. Repertoires were sampled only after the peak T cell response.

As to this clone: Antigen: not known.

The assay was immunoSEQ multiplex PCR, and TCRdb's table has in-frame clones only and misses some. The sample holds fewer than 90,000 clones, 89% seen once. Sequenced here: peripheral blood, sampled 28 days after the second AZD1222 dose. The TCR sequence derives from an adult who received the AZD1222 COVID-19 vaccine.

CDR3 bases: TGTGCCAGCAAGGACAGGGGTGATCAGCCCCAGCATTTT. Protein sequence: CASKDRGDQPQHF. J is TRBJ1-5 and V is TRBV12-3 or TRBV12-4, with 9 positions matching TRBD1. V lost 7 bases to trimming and J lost 5 bases; unmatched junction nucleotides: 3. The CDR3 runs to 13 residues.